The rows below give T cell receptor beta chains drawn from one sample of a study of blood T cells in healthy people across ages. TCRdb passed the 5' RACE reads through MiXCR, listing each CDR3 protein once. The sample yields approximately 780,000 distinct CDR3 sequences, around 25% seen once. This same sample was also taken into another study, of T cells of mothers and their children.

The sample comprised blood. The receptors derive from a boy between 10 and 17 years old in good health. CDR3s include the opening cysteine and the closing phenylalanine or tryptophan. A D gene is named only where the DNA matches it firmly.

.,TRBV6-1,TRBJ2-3,CASSDQYSSTDTQYF
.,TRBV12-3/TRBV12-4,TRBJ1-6,CASSFPNSPLHF
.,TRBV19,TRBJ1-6,CATTDSNSPLHF
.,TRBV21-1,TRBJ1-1,CASSRRTGSGLTEAFF
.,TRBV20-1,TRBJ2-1,CSAGGGASYNEQFF
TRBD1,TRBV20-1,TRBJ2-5,CSAPTPGQGALETQYF
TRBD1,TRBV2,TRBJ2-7,CASSDSRSDRIYF
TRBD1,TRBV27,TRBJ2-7,CASSPLTGKTYEQYF
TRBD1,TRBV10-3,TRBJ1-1,CAISERGQGVRNTEAFF
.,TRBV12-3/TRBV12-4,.,CASSPPVGDEQYF
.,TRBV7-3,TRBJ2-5,CASSLNAGPGETQYF
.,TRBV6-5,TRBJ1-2,CASSYRGHLPYGYTF
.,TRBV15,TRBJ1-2,CATSRARELAGYTF
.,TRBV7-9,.,CASSSRRAEGDEQYF
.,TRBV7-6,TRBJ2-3,CASSLVARTDTQYF
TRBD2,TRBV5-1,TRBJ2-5,CASSLEASGGETQYF
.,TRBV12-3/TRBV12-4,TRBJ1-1,CASSLIPRDTEAFF
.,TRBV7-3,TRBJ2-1,CASSLTYVSKAEQFF
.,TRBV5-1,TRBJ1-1,CASSLAGVTSEAFF
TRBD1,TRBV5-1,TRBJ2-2,CASKETGAPTGELFF
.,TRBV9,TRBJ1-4,CASSPEIDPYGKLFF
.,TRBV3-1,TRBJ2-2,CASSRATGRAGELFF
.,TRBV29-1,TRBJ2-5,CSVGQYQETQYF
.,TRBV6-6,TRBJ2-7,CASSRDQGYEQYF
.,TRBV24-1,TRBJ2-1,CATSDLGQGGYNEQFF
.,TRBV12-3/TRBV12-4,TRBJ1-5,CASSPGGEYQPQHF
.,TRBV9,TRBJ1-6,CASSPHAVGDNHSPLHF
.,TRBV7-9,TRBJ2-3,CASSPPLVRRGTDTQYF
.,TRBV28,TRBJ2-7,CASSDGYTEGASEQYF
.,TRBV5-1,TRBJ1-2,CASSLEAGRAYGYTF
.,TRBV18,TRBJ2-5,CASSPNRRQETQYF
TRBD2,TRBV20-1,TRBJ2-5,CSARDWVAGEYAETQYF
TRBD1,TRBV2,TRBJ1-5,CASSGDRAAQPQHF
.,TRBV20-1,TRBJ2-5,CSARIGVETQYF
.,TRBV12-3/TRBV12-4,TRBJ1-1,CASSRRGEMNTEAFF
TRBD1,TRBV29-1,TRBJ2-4,CSVTDRNIQYF
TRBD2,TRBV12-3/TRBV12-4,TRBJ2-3,CASSHGLAGEPISTDTQYF
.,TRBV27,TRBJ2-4,CASSAGVTGNIQYF
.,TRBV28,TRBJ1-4,CASSSSQGRREKPFF
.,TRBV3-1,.,CASSPEQFF
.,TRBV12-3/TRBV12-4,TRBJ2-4,CASSFNSIQYF
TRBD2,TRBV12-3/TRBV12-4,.,CASSLGGLLTYEQYF
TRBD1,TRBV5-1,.,CASSLGLRGRGNEQFF
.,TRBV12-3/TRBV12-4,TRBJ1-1,CASSRRESIEAFF
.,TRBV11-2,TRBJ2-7,CASSADGGSSYEQYF
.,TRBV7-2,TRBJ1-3,CASSFLTTGNTIYF
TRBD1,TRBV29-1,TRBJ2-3,CSVELSYGTGDTSTDTQYF